Given below is one T cell receptor beta chain in context. What it binds is not known. The sample comes from a study of cytomegalovirus exposure and HLA in healthy donors. General observations from the study: The productive fraction for most TCR beta V segments was about 90% or about 30% in an earlier analysis. Most likely, a cluster of highly shared sequence variants arose as a sequencing artifact. Investigators reported 150 to 200 TCR beta chains as tied to cytomegalovirus.

The germline gives CDR1 MDHEN, CDR2 SYDVKM. J gave up 5 bases and V 6 bases, and 7 bases lay outside the gene matches. This CDR3 is built from 14 residues. The primer mix had 60 Vbeta and 13 Jbeta primers. Assay: immunoSEQ multiplex PCR; the TCRdb copy retains only in-frame clones and omits some. The repertoire consists of about 120,000 clones, with 81% occurring once and the leading ten covering about 3.8%. The J gene is TRBJ1-1, the V gene TRBV28; 9 bases line up with TRBD1. This sequence originates from a woman in her 30s in good health and CMV-seronegative. Source material: PBMCs. CDR3 in DNA: TGTGCCAGCAGCTGGACAGGGGTGGAAACTGAAGCTTTCTTT. Its protein product is CASSWTGVETEAFF.